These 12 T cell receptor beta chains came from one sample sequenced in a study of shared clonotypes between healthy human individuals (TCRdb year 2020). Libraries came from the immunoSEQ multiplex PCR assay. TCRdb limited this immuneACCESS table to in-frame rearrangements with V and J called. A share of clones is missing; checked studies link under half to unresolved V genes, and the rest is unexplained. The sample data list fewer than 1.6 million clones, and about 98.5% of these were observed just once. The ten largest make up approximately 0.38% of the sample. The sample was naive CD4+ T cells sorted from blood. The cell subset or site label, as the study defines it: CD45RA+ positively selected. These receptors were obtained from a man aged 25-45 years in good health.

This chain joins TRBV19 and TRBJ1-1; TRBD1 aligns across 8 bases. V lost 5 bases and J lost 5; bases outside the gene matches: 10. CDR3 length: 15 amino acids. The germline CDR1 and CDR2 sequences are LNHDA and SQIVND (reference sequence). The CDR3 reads CASSPSGQGATEAFF. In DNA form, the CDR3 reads TGTGCCAGTAGTCCCTCCGGACAGGGCGCGACTGAAGCTTTCTTT. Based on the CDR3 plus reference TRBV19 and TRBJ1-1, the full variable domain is DGGITQSPKYLFRKEGQNVTLSCEQNLNHDAMYWYRQDPGQGLRLIYYSQIVNDFQKGDIAEGYSVSREKKESFPLTVTSAQKNPTAFYLCASSPSGQGATEAFFGQGTRLTVV.

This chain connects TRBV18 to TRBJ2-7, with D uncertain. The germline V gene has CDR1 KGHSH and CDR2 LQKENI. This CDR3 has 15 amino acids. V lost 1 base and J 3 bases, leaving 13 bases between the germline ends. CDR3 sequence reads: CASSPLGSRGYEQYF. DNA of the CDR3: TGTGCCAGCTCACCACTCGGAAGTAGAGGCTACGAGCAGTACTTC.

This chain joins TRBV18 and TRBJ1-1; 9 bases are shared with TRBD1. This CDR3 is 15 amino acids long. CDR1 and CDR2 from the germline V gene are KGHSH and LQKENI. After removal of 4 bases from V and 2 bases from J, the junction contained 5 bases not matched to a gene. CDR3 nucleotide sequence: TGTGCCAGCTCACTAGGGACAGGGCCTAACACTGAAGCTTTCTTT. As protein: CASSLGTGPNTEAFF.

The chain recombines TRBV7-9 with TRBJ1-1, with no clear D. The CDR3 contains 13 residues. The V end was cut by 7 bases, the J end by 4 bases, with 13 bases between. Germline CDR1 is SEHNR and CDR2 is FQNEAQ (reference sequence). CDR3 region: CASTSRPGTEAFF. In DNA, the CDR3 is TGTGCCAGCACCTCTCGACCGGGCACTGAAGCTTTCTTT.

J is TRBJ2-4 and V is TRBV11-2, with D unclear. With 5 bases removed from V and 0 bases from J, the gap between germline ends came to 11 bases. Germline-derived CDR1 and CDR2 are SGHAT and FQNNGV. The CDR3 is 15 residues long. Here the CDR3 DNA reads TGTGCCAGCAGCGGTCTACAGAGAGCCAAAAACATTCAGTACTTC. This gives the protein CASSGLQRAKNIQYF.

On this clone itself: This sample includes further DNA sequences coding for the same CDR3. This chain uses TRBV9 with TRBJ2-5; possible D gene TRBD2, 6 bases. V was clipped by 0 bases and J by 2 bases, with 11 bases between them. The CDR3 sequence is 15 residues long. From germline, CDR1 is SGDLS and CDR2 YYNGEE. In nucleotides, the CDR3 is TGTGCCAGCAGCGTAGGGGGACTGTATCAAGAGACCCAGTACTTC. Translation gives CASSVGGLYQETQYF.

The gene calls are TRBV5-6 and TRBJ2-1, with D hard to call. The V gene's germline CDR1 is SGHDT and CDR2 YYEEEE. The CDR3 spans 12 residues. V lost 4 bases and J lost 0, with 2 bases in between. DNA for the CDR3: TGTGCCAGCAGCGTCTCCTACAATGAGCAGTTCTTC. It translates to CASSVSYNEQFF. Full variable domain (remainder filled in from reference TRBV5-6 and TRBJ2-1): DAGVTQSPTHLIKTRGQQVTLRCSPKSGHDTVSWYQQALGQGPQFIFQYYEEEERQRGNFPDRFSGHQFPNYSSELNVNALLLGDSALYLCASSVSYNEQFFGPGTRLTVL.

Here the CDR3 DNA reads TGTGCCAGCAGTTTATCGGACGGGAACACCGGGGAGCTGTTTTTT. Residues: CASSLSDGNTGELFF. The chain couples TRBV27 to TRBJ2-2; D is unresolved. The length of the CDR3 is 15 residues. Trimming left V 0 bases short and J 1 base short, with 6 bases between. Germline V lookup: CDR1 MNHEY, CDR2 SMNVEV (reference sequence).

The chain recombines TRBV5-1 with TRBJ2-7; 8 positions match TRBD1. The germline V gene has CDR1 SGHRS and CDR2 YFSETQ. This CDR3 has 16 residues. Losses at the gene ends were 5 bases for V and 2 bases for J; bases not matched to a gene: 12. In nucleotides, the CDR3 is TGCGCCAGCAGGCTGGGTGGGACAGGCCCCACCTACGAGCAGTACTTC. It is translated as CASRLGGTGPTYEQYF.

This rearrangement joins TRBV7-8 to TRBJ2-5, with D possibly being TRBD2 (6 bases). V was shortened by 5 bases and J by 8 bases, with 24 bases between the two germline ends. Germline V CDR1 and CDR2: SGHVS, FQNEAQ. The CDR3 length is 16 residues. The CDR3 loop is CASSRALGIGGKTQYF. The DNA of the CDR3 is TGTGCCAGCAGCCGGGCCCTAGGAATTGGGGGGAAAACCCAGTACTTC.

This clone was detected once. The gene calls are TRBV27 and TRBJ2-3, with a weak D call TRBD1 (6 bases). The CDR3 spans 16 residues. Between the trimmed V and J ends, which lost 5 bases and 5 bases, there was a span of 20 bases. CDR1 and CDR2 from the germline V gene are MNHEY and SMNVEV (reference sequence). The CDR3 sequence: CASSLLPGLGGDTQYF. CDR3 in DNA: TGTGCCAGCAGTCTTCTGCCGGGATTAGGGGGAGATACGCAGTATTTT.

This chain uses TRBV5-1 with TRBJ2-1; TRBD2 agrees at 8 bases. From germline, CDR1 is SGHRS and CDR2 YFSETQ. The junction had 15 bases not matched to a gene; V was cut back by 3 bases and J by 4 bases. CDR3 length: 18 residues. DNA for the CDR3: TGCGCCAGCAGCTACCGAGGAGGTGCGGGGGGAGCATACAATGAGCAGTTCTTC. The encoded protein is CASSYRGGAGGAYNEQFF.